A single sample is the source of the 9 T cell receptor beta chains below, sequenced in a study of T cell clonotyping in hematopoietic cell transplantation. Produced via immunoSEQ multiplex PCR; TCRdb's table is partial and in-frame only. The table records 13,000 or so clones, around nine tenths of them present only once. Sequencing was performed on PBMCs, taken 100 days after allogeneic stem cell transplant. Receptors were obtained from a female patient aged 45 to 65 who had an allogeneic stem cell transplant from an unrelated donor, so the T cells may come from the graft donor. Some clones in this sample may be carry-over from other donors' samples.

V and J are TRBV2 and TRBJ2-6; D may be TRBD1 (6 bases). Germline V CDR1 and CDR2: SNHLY, FYNNEI. The CDR3 is 16 residues long. Deletions cut 7 bases from V and 1 base from J, with 14 bases between. In DNA form, the CDR3 reads TGTGCCAGCACCTTCCAGGGGCGGTCTGGGGCCAACGTCCTGACTTTC. Translated: CASTFQGRSGANVLTF.

This chain joins TRBV29-1 and TRBJ1-2; 9 bases fit TRBD1. Germline V gene data show CDR1 as SQVTM and CDR2 as ANQGSEA. The V segment lost 6 bases and the J segment 8 bases; nucleotides outside the gene matches: 7. This CDR3 is 12 amino acids long. The DNA for the CDR3 is TGCAGCGTGGGTGACAGGGGGAGAGGCTACACCTTC. It specifies CSVGDRGRGYTF.

V and J are TRBV19 and TRBJ2-2; D gene unclear. CDR3 length equals 15 residues. Per the germline V gene, CDR1 is LNHDA and CDR2 is SQIVND (reference sequence). Trimming left V 1 base short and J 0 bases short, with 6 bases between. CDR3 sequence (DNA): TGTGCCAGTAGTATAGCCGACACGAACACCGGGGAGCTGTTTTTT. It codes for CASSIADTNTGELFF.

This chain connects TRBV4-1 to TRBJ2-1, with TRBD2 identical over 11 bases. Trimming cost V 3 bases and J 9 bases; bases outside gene matches: 7. The CDR3 contains 15 residues. Germline CDR1 is MGHRA and CDR2 is YSYEKL. The CDR3 region is CASSQALAGEGEQFF. Here the CDR3 DNA reads TGCGCCAGCAGCCAGGCACTAGCGGGAGAGGGTGAGCAGTTCTTC.

This clone has a single count. The chain has TRBV5-6 and TRBJ2-3; no clear D. Germline V gene lookup returns CDR1 SGHDT and CDR2 YYEEEE. V was trimmed by 0 bases and J by 0 bases, leaving 8 bases between them. CDR3 length equals 15 residues. The CDR3 here is CASSLEGPSTDTQYF. As DNA, the CDR3 is TGTGCCAGCAGCTTGGAAGGGCCTAGCACAGATACGCAGTATTTT.

This chain joins TRBV11-2 and TRBJ2-7; D is unclear. In germline, CDR1 is SGHAT, CDR2 FQNNGV. Trimming removed 0 bases at V and 2 bases at J, with 11 bases between. There are 15 residues in the CDR3. CDR3 in DNA: TGTGCCAGCAGCTTAGACGCGACACCCACCTACGAGCAGTACTTC. Translating it yields CASSLDATPTYEQYF.

This sequence joins TRBV28 and TRBJ1-1; D is possibly TRBD1 (6 bases). V lost 7 bases and J 1 base, leaving 19 bases between the germline ends. CDR1 and CDR2 (germline): MDHEN, SYDVKM. The CDR3 is 16 residues long. The CDR3 bases are TGTGCCAGCACCGCTGCAGGGGCCGAGCCGAACACTGAAGCTTTCTTT. This encodes CASTAAGAEPNTEAFF. Full variable domain (outside the CDR3, taken from reference TRBV28 and TRBJ1-1): DVKVTQSSRYLVKRTGEKVFLECVQDMDHENMFWYRQDPGLGLRLIYFSYDVKMKEKGDIPEGYSVSREKKERFSLILESASTNQTSMYLCASTAAGAEPNTEAFFGQGTRLTVV.

This clone has a handful of counts. This rearrangement joins TRBV7-8 to TRBJ2-7, with D perhaps TRBD2 (6 bases). The V and J ends lost 2 bases and 0 bases respectively, with 11 bases between them. CDR1 is SGHVS, CDR2 FQNEAQ, per germline. The CDR3 runs to 15 residues. In nucleotides, the CDR3 is TGTGCCAGCAGCTTATTATGGACTACCTCCTACGAGCAGTACTTC. As protein: CASSLLWTTSYEQYF.

The chain couples TRBV28 to TRBJ2-3; D is perhaps TRBD2 (5 bases). With 4 bases removed from V and 1 base from J, the gap between germline ends came to 12 bases. The CDR3 covers 15 residues. Germline loops: CDR1 MDHEN, CDR2 SYDVKM. The CDR3 region has the DNA TGTGCCAGCAGTTCCGCTAGCTCGGGCACAGATACGCAGTATTTT. Translated, it gives CASSSASSGTDTQYF.